This record looks at one TCR beta chain sequence and its context. Its antigen remains unidentified. TCRdb's copy holds only in-frame clones and misses some; the assay was immunoSEQ multiplex PCR. The sample gives about 200,000 clones, roughly 88% of which show up once; about an eighth is in the top ten. This entry belongs to a study of cytomegalovirus exposure and HLA in healthy donors. General observations from the study: Most TCR sequences were seen very rarely across donors, but some public TCRs occurred in many.

The CDR3 is made up of 11 amino acids. Germline-derived CDR1 and CDR2 are DFQATT and SNEGSKA (reference sequence). The V end was cut by 4 bases, the J end by 2 bases, with 5 bases between. The donors belonged to the roughly 130-subject validation cohort, separate from the roughly 670-subject first cohort. This receptor was identified in a woman in her 30s in good health and CMV-seropositive. Input material: PBMCs. The chain joins TRBV20-1 to TRBJ1-2; D not certain. The CDR3 DNA follows: TGCAGTGCTAACCAGAACTATGGCTACACCTTC. Translated: CSANQNYGYTF.